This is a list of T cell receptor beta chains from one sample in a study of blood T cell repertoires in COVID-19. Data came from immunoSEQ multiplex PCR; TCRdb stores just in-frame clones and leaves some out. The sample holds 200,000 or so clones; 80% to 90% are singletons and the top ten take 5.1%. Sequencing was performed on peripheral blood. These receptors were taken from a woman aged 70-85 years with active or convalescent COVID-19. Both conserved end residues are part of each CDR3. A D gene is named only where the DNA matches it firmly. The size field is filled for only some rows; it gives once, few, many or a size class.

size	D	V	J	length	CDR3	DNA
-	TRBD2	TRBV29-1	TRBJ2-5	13	CSVELVREGTQYF	TGCAGCGTTGAATTGGTTAGGGAGGGGACCCAGTACTTC
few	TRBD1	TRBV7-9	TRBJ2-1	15	CASSLGTVSYNEQFF	TGTGCCAGCAGCTTGGGGACAGTTTCCTACAATGAGCAGTTCTTC
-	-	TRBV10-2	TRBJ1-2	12	CASSAANYGYTF	TGCGCCAGCAGTGCAGCTAACTATGGCTACACCTTC
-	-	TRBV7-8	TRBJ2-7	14	CASSLFGLNLEQYF	TGTGCCAGCAGCCTATTCGGACTAAACCTCGAGCAGTACTTC
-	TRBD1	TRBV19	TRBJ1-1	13	CASHTGGRTEAFF	TGTGCCAGTCACACAGGGGGCAGGACTGAAGCTTTCTTT
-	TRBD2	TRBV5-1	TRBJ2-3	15	CASSLELAATDTQYF	TGCGCCAGCAGCTTGGAACTAGCGGCCACAGATACGCAGTATTTT
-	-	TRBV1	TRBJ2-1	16	CTSSQGGLAPYNEQFF	TGCACCAGCAGCCAAGGGGGACTAGCTCCTTACAATGAGCAGTTCTTC
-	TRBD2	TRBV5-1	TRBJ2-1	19	CASRPQGILAGKKPNEQFF	TGCGCCAGCAGACCTCAGGGTATACTAGCGGGAAAGAAGCCGAATGAGCAGTTCTTC
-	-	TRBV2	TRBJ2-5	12	CASSGTGGDQYF	TGTGCCAGCAGTGGGACTGGAGGTGACCAGTACTTC
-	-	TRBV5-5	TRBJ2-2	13	CASSLSLTGELFF	TGTGCCAGCAGCTTATCCCTCACCGGGGAGCTGTTTTTT
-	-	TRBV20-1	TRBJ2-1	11	CSARDYNEQFF	TGCAGTGCTCGGGACTACAATGAGCAGTTCTTC
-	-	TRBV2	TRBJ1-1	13	CASSETVNTEAFF	TGTGCCAGCAGTGAGACAGTGAACACTGAAGCTTTCTTT
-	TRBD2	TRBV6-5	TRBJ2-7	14	CASIGTSDPHEQYF	TGTGCCAGCATAGGGACTAGCGATCCCCACGAGCAGTACTTC
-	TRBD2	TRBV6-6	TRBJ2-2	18	CASSPRTSGRTRTGELFF	TGTGCCAGCAGTCCACGGACTAGCGGGAGGACGAGGACCGGGGAGCTGTTTTTT
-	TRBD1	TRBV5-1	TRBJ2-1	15	CASSGGQGNYNEQFF	TGCGCCAGCAGCGGTGGACAGGGTAACTACAATGAGCAGTTCTTC
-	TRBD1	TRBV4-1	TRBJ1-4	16	CASSQGGQGLNEKLFF	TGCGCCAGCAGCCAGGGGGGACAGGGTTTGAACGAAAAACTGTTTTTT
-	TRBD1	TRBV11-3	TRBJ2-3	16	CASSLGFGTGANTQYF	TGTGCCAGCAGCTTAGGATTTGGGACAGGGGCAAATACGCAGTATTTT
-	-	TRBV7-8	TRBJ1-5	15	CASSPQRTANQPQHF	TGTGCCAGCAGCCCGCAGCGGACAGCCAATCAGCCCCAGCATTTT
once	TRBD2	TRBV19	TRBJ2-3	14	CASSLGLAVDTQYF	TGTGCCAGTAGTTTGGGACTAGCCGTAGATACGCAGTATTTT
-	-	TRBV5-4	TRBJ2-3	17	CASSQLSQPRQADTQYF	TGTGCCAGCAGCCAATTGTCTCAACCCCGACAGGCAGATACGCAGTATTTT
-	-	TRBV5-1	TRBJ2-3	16	CASSFGSRGASDTQYF	TGCGCCAGCAGCTTCGGAAGCAGGGGCGCTTCAGATACGCAGTATTTT
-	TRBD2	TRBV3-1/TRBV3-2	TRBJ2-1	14	CATRGERESNEQFF	TGTGCCACCAGGGGCGAGCGGGAGTCCAATGAGCAGTTCTTC
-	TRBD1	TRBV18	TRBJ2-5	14	CASSRQGAGETQYF	TGTGCCAGCTCACGACAGGGGGCAGGGGAGACCCAGTACTTC
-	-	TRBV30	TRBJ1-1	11	CAWRGPEMAFF	TGTGCCTGGAGGGGCCCAGAGATGGCTTTCTTT
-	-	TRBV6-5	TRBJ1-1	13	CASTRLWSTEAFF	TGTGCCAGCACAAGACTGTGGAGCACTGAAGCTTTCTTT
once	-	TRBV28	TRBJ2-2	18	CASSFPGGVASDTGELFF	TGTGCCAGCAGTTTCCCGGGCGGGGTCGCTAGCGACACCGGGGAGCTGTTTTTT
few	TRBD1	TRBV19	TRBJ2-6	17	CASSIWTGESGANVLTF	TGTGCCAGTAGTATTTGGACAGGGGAGTCTGGGGCCAACGTCCTGACTTTC
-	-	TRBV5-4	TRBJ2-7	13	CASSVPPSYEQYF	TGTGCCAGCAGCGTCCCCCCTTCCTACGAGCAGTACTTC
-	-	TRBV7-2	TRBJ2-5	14	CASSLAGLGETQYF	TGTGCCAGCAGCTTAGCAGGACTTGGAGAGACCCAGTACTTC
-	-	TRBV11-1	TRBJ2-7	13	CASSLGGSYEQYF	TGTGCCAGCAGCTTAGGCGGATCCTACGAGCAGTACTTC
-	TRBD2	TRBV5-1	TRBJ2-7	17	CASSRTSGSQSSYEQYF	TGCGCCAGCAGCAGGACTAGCGGGAGCCAAAGCTCCTACGAGCAGTACTTC
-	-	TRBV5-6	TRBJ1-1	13	CASREEPNTEAFF	TGTGCCAGCAGAGAGGAACCGAACACTGAAGCTTTCTTT
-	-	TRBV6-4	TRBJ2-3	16	CASSDYSGEGTDTQYF	TGTGCCAGCAGTGACTACTCGGGAGAGGGCACAGATACGCAGTATTTT
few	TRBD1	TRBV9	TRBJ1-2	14	CASSATGALSGYTF	TGTGCCAGCAGCGCGACAGGGGCCCTCTCTGGCTACACCTTC
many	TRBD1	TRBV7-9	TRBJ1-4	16	CASSLRQGATNEKLFF	TGTGCCAGCAGCCTAAGACAGGGTGCAACTAATGAAAAACTGTTTTTT
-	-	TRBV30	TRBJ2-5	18	CAWKGRGKGLQYQETQYF	TGTGCCTGGAAGGGTAGGGGGAAGGGCCTCCAGTACCAAGAGACCCAGTACTTC
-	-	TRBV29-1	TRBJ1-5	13	CSVELGGNQPQHF	TGCAGCGTTGAACTAGGGGGCAATCAGCCCCAGCATTTT
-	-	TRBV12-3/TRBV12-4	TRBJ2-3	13	CASSLGHTDTQYF	TGTGCCAGCAGTTTAGGACACACAGATACGCAGTATTTT
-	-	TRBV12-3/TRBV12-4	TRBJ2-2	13	CASSLGGTGELFF	TGTGCCAGCAGTTTAGGAGGCACCGGGGAGCTGTTTTTT
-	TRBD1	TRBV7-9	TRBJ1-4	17	CASSLEYSGTGNEKLFF	TGTGCCAGCAGCTTAGAATATTCAGGGACAGGGAATGAAAAACTGTTTTTT
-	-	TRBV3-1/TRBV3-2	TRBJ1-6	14	CASSQAVGGSPLHF	TGTGCCAGCAGCCAAGCCGTTGGGGGGTCACCCCTCCACTTT
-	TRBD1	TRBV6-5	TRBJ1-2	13	CASRGGSSYGYTF	TGTGCCAGCAGAGGGGGCTCCTCCTATGGCTACACCTTC
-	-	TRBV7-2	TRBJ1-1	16	CASSLTPRAGKTEAFF	TGTGCCAGCAGCTTAACCCCCCGCGCAGGGAAAACTGAAGCTTTCTTT
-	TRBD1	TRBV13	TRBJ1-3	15	CASSLTRDRGNTIYF	TGTGCCAGCAGCTTGACGCGGGACAGGGGAAACACCATATATTTT
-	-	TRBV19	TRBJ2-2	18	CASSRRSLSGHSTGELFF	TGTGCCAGTAGCCGACGGTCCCTCTCGGGACATTCCACCGGGGAGCTGTTTTTT
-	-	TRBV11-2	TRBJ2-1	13	CASSLDLRAGQFF	TGTGCCAGCAGCTTAGATCTCAGGGCGGGACAGTTCTTC
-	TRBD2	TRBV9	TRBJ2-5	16	CASSPQWEGGKETQYF	TGTGCCAGCAGCCCCCAGTGGGAGGGTGGGAAAGAGACCCAGTACTTC